This T cell receptor (beta chain) came from a study of shared clonotypes between healthy human individuals. The CDR3 spans 12 residues. The V and J ends lost 7 bases and 7 bases respectively, with 13 bases between them. CDR1 SQVTM and CDR2 ANQGSEA come from the germline V gene. Profiled with immunoSEQ multiplex PCR; TCRdb holds only in-frame clones, not every one. The sample holds some 2,500,000 clones, roughly 93% seen once. The sequence was obtained from a young man in good health. Some clones in this sample may be carry-over from other donors' samples. V usage is TRBV29-1 and J usage is TRBJ1-4; D is undetermined. The sequenced sample consisted of naive CD4+ T cells from PBMCs. As for subset: CD45RA+ positively selected. In DNA form, the CDR3 reads TGCAGCGGCTATGATTATGGTGAAAAACTGTTTTTT. It is translated as CSGYDYGEKLFF.